This T cell receptor beta chain was obtained from a study of a mutant IDH1 vaccine in newly diagnosed glioma. Study overall: Patients had received radiotherapy, temozolomide, or both previously, most receiving both.

CDR3 size: 17 residues. V shed 4 bases and J shed 2 bases, with 17 bases lying between them. Germline loops: CDR1 LGHNA, CDR2 YNFKEQ. Regarding time point: baseline, week 1 (first vaccination visit). As to treatment: pre-vaccination baseline after standard-of-care therapy. Libraries were prepared by immunoSEQ multiplex PCR; TCRdb keeps only in-frame clonotypes and omits some of them. The repertoire holds under 75,000 clones, with 75% to 95% as singletons. The input for sequencing was PBMCs, taken from a glioma patient treated with radiotherapy, temozolomide or both. This TCR came from a man aged 45-65 years with glioma. The rearrangement uses TRBV4-2 and TRBJ1-4; D is uncertain. This CDR3 reads CASSPDSPRTTNEKLFF. CDR3 sequence (DNA): TGTGCCAGCAGCCCCGACTCTCCCCGGACTACTAATGAAAAACTGTTTTTT.